This T cell receptor (beta chain) was recorded in a study of shared clonotypes between healthy human individuals. All of the donors resided in Nashville, Tennessee, and each was a Caucasian adult. Researchers partitioned CD4+ cells into CD45RA+ naive and CD45RA-negative memory subsets. Per the original methods: ImmunoSEQ gave junction-only sequences without quality scores, so filtering differed. Sequenced by immunoSEQ multiplex PCR; TCRdb stores in-frame clones only, minus some. The DNA was the basis for D and trimming; V, J and clone size are from that table. In the table there are approximately 2.5 million clones, approximately 94% of which are singletons. Sequenced sample: naive CD4+ T cells sorted from blood. Subset denoted: CD45RA+ positively selected. This clonotype originated in a man younger than 35 in good health.

The CDR3 region has the DNA TGCGCCAGCAGCCAAGATCTGGGGTTCGGCTACACCTTC. This gives the protein CASSQDLGFGYTF. The chain couples TRBV4-3 to TRBJ1-2; D not certain. This CDR3 has 13 residues. Germline V CDR1 and CDR2: LGHNA, YSLEER. The V gene lost 0 bases and the J gene lost 8 bases, with 10 bases spanning the gap.